These 21 T cell receptor beta chains originate from one sample sequenced in a study of T-cell reconstitution after alpha-beta-depleted transplantation in children. For TCRbeta, the library was prepared with unique molecular identifiers. TCRdb passed the PCR reads through MiXCR, listing each CDR3 protein once. Among hundreds of thousands of distinct CDR3 sequences listed, 8% to 9.5% were seen once. The sequencing here drew on PBMCs from the stem cell graft donor, taken from the stem cell graft. All receptors derive from a human donor who donated a stem cell graft to a child with acute lymphoblastic leukemia.

Comments on this clonotype: One end of the junction does not line up with germline, which may come from a read error. The J gene is TRBJ1-1, the V gene TRBV6-2 or TRBV6-3; TRBD1 aligns across 8 bases. The CDR3 contains 14 residues. Germline V gene sequence: CDR1 MNHEY, CDR2 SVGEGT. CDR3 sequence reads: CPSRAGGVLTEAFF. The CDR3 DNA reads as TGTCCCAGCCGAGCAGGGGGCGTTCTGACTGAAGCTTTCTTT.

The gene calls are TRBV5-1 and TRBJ1-2; 7 nucleotides match TRBD1. With 0 bases clipped from V and 7 bases from J, the junction kept 3 bases outside the gene matches. The germline V gene encodes CDR1 SGHRS and CDR2 YFSETQ. This CDR3 spans 13 amino acids. The chain's CDR3 is CASSLVTGVGYTF. In DNA, the CDR3 is TGCGCCAGCAGCTTGGTTACAGGGGTTGGCTACACCTTC.

This chain connects TRBV7-8 to TRBJ2-3; TRBD1 is a possible D gene (6 bases). V lost 1 base and J 0 bases, leaving 11 bases between the germline ends. In germline, CDR1 is SGHVS, CDR2 FQNEAQ. The CDR3 contains 16 residues. CDR3 DNA: TGTGCCAGCAGCTTAGGAACAGGGCGGAGCACAGATACGCAGTATTTT. Its translation is CASSLGTGRSTDTQYF.

The rearrangement joins TRBV20-1 to TRBJ2-3; TRBD2 aligns across 9 bases. The V segment lost 3 bases and the J segment 1 base; nucleotides outside the gene matches: 2. Looked up from germline, CDR1 is DFQATT and CDR2 is SNEGSKA (reference sequence). This CDR3 region has 14 residues. CDR3 amino acids: CSARRGGGTDTQYF. Here the CDR3 DNA reads TGCAGTGCTAGGCGCGGGGGGGGCACAGATACGCAGTATTTT.

This clonotype came up many times. V is TRBV21-1 and J is TRBJ2-7; the table's TRBD1 call for D was not verified on the DNA. TRBV21-1 is deemed a pseudogene. The CDR3 runs 14 residues. This CDR3 is CASSKEGGTYEQYF. CDR3 in DNA: TGTGCCAGCAGCAAAGAGGGGGGTACCTACGAGCAGTACTTC.

This clonotype was counted at least ten times. The V and J genes are TRBV29-1 and TRBJ1-6; possibly TRBD1 for D (5 bases). V shed 2 bases and J shed 6 bases, with 8 bases lying between them. The CDR3 contains 13 residues. CDR1 is SQVTM, CDR2 ANQGSEA, per germline. The CDR3 reads CSVETGGNSPLHF. CDR3 coding DNA: TGCAGCGTTGAAACGGGGGGTAATTCACCCCTCCACTTT.

The table lists this clonotype with many counts. This rearrangement joins TRBV12-3 or TRBV12-4 to TRBJ2-2, with no clear D. Trimming left V 3 bases short and J 0 bases short, with 2 bases between. There are 13 residues in the CDR3. This CDR3 reads CASSFTNTGELFF. The CDR3 DNA is TGTGCCAGCAGTTTTACGAACACCGGGGAGCTGTTTTTT.

J is TRBJ2-7 and V is TRBV19, with D maybe TRBD1 (5 bases). Deletions cut 5 bases from V and 0 bases from J, with 14 bases between. Germline lookup yields CDR1 LNHDA and CDR2 SQIVND (reference sequence). This CDR3 contains 15 residues. CDR3 residues: CASSPTGRSSYEQYF. The CDR3 bases are TGTGCCAGTAGTCCAACAGGTCGGAGCTCCTACGAGCAGTACTTC.

This chain uses TRBV20-1 with TRBJ1-2, with 7 bases aligning to TRBD1. V trimming: 3 bases; J trimming: 4 bases; junction bases outside the gene matches: 17. Germline loops: CDR1 DFQATT, CDR2 SNEGSKA (reference sequence). The CDR3 has 17 amino acids. Written as DNA, the CDR3 is TGCAGTGCTAGTCCCATTACCGGGACAGCGTCCTCCTATGGCTACACCTTC. This gives the protein CSASPITGTASSYGYTF.

There are many counts of this clonotype. The chain carries TRBV6-5 and TRBJ2-7; D remains unclear. The CDR3 is 13 amino acids. The germline V and J ends were trimmed by 2 bases and 5 bases, with 10 bases remaining between them. Germline V lookup: CDR1 MNHEY, CDR2 SVGAGI. Written as DNA, the CDR3 is TGTGCCAGCAGTTACGGAGAGGCCAACGAGCAGTACTTC. As protein: CASSYGEANEQYF.

This clonotype was picked up many times. The gene calls are TRBV7-2 and TRBJ1-1; D ambiguous. Looked up from germline, CDR1 is SGHTA and CDR2 is FQGNSA. V gave up 5 bases and J gave up 4 bases, with 14 bases separating them. CDR3 size: 14 residues. The CDR3 DNA reads as TGTGCCAGCAGCGTTATCGGAGGGATCACTGAAGCTTTCTTT. Encoded protein: CASSVIGGITEAFF.

This clonotype was counted many times. The chain is built from TRBV12-3 or TRBV12-4 and TRBJ2-4; D possibly corresponds to TRBD1 (6 bases). CDR3 length: 14 residues. The V end was cut by 1 base, the J end by 8 bases, with 12 bases between. As DNA, the CDR3 is TGTGCCAGCAGTTTAGGGGACAAGAGGGACATTCAGTACTTC. Translating gives CASSLGDKRDIQYF.

This clonotype was detected many times. The chain is built from TRBV12-3 or TRBV12-4 and TRBJ1-6; D gene unclear. The V gene lost 3 bases and the J gene lost 7 bases, with 13 bases spanning the gap. CDR3 length: 15 residues. The CDR3 reads CASSFRRDGNSPLHF. The CDR3 DNA follows: TGTGCCAGCAGTTTCAGGAGGGATGGGAATTCACCCCTCCACTTT.

This clonotype has only a few counts. The chain employs TRBV6-5 and TRBJ1-6, with 7 bases aligning to TRBD1. Per germline, CDR1 MNHEY and CDR2 SVGAGI. There are 17 residues in the CDR3. Losses at the gene ends were 2 bases for V and 4 bases for J; bases not matched to a gene: 8. The CDR3 reads CASSYGRGRLYNSPLHF. CDR3 DNA: TGTGCCAGCAGTTACGGTAGGGGGCGGCTGTATAATTCACCCCTCCACTTT.

This clonotype was found many times. This sequence joins TRBV6-1 and TRBJ2-2; 9 nucleotides line up with TRBD2. The CDR3 loop spans 14 amino acids. Germline-derived CDR1 and CDR2 are MNHNS and SASEGT. J was trimmed by 5 bases and V by 6 bases; bases with no gene match: 4. The CDR3 nucleotides read TGTGCCAGCAGGATAGCGGGGGCTACCGGGGAGCTGTTTTTT. It specifies CASRIAGATGELFF.

This clonotype was seen a few times. This chain links TRBV10-3 with TRBJ2-7, with TRBD1 matching over 7 bases. V was pared by 10 bases and J by 0 bases, with 3 bases of the junction left unmatched. Germline CDR1 reads ENHRY; CDR2 reads SYGVKD. The CDR3 contains 12 residues. The CDR3 DNA is TGTGCCACCGGGACAGACTCCTACGAGCAGTACTTC. Amino acids: CATGTDSYEQYF.

V usage is TRBV5-1 and J usage is TRBJ2-1; the D is unclear. The germline V gene encodes CDR1 SGHRS and CDR2 YFSETQ. V was shortened by 0 bases and J by 8 bases, with 6 bases between the two germline ends. The CDR3 runs 12 residues. The CDR3 nucleotides are TGCGCCAGCAGCTTGGAAGCGTATGAGCAGTTCTTC. Amino acids: CASSLEAYEQFF.

There are many counts of this clonotype. V usage is TRBV12-3 or TRBV12-4 and J usage is TRBJ1-4; D is possibly TRBD1 (5 bases). This CDR3 is built from 14 residues. V was clipped by 3 bases and J by 8 bases, with 13 bases between them. The CDR3 reads CASSFGGAGEKLFF. Here the CDR3 DNA reads TGTGCCAGCAGTTTTGGAGGGGCCGGGGAAAAACTGTTTTTT.

The rearrangement links TRBV5-6 to TRBJ1-2, with TRBD1 as a possible D gene (5 bases). V lost 0 bases and J lost 7, with 22 bases in between. This CDR3 has 17 residues. From germline, CDR1 is SGHDT and CDR2 YYEEEE. The CDR3 DNA reads TGTGCCAGCAGCTTGGCCGGGGCAGGAGAAGGGCTAGGTGGCTACACCTTC. Residues: CASSLAGAGEGLGGYTF.

This chain links TRBV30 with TRBJ2-7; 7 nucleotides match TRBD1. Germline values: CDR1 GTSNPN, CDR2 SVGIG (reference sequence). The CDR3 has 11 amino acids. Trimming at V came to 7 bases and at J to 2 bases, leaving 2 bases not matched to a gene. The CDR3, as DNA: TGTGCCTTCGGGACAGCCTACGAGCAGTACTTC. Protein sequence: CAFGTAYEQYF. The whole variable domain, remainder taken from reference TRBV30 and TRBJ2-7, is SQTIHQWPATLVQPVGSPLSLECTVEGTSNPNLYWYRQAAGRGLQLLFYSVGIGQISSEVPQNLSASRPQDRQFILSSKKLLLSDSGFYLCAFGTAYEQYFGPGTRLTVT.

This clonotype was observed a handful of times. The chain couples TRBV27 to TRBJ2-7; tentative D call: TRBD1 (6 bases). V lost 7 bases, J lost 5 bases, and 12 bases lay in between. Germline V lookup: CDR1 MNHEY, CDR2 SMNVEV (reference sequence). CDR3 length: 12 amino acids. CDR3 sequence (DNA): TGTGCCAGCAATGCAGGGGACCACGAGCAGTACTTC. Protein: CASNAGDHEQYF.